These T cell receptor beta chains were read from a single sample in a study of T cells and Merkel cell carcinoma outcomes. TCRdb's copy holds only in-frame clones and misses some; the assay was immunoSEQ multiplex PCR. The sample has 12,000 or so clones, around 95% seen once. Sequenced material: tumor tissue from Merkel cell carcinoma. The receptor set was obtained from a human donor with Merkel cell carcinoma. Both conserved end residues are part of each CDR3.

cdr3_length v_call cdr3_aa
10 TRBV20-1 CSATLLEQYF
15 TRBV7-3 CASSVTGGGYNEQFF
13 TRBV5-5 CASNQLGNQPQHF
16 TRBV19 CASSITGEVSNQPQHF
15 TRBV11-3 CASSLISAGEYEQYF
9 TRBV5-8 CASSETQYF
15 TRBV30 CAWSVRQAYQETQYF
15 TRBV4-3 CASSQDRAFNYGYTF
15 TRBV4-3 CASSQDRQGTGELFF
14 TRBV12-5 CASGPGGSGNTIYF
16 TRBV5-5 CASSLSASGRTDTQYF
16 TRBV14 CASSQGGGVSGNTIYF
14 TRBV6-1 CASSEPGQSNIQYF
16 TRBV7-3 CASSSLAGTEPYEQYF
15 TRBV6-5 CASSHRGRAGNEQFF
13 TRBV19 CASSNSGANVLTF
12 TRBV5-1 CASRPGQDEQYF
13 TRBV19 CASSPWGKYEQYF
15 TRBV30 CAWSSTGPWGETQYF
15 TRBV7-9 CASSLRGISNQLQHF
12 TRBV29-1 CSVDGQYNEQFF
11 TRBV19 CASSIGLLQFF
13 TRBV11-2 CASSLVGGTEAFF
12 TRBV6-5 CASSRGRGEQFF
15 TRBV6-5 CASSLFGSRPYEQYF
13 TRBV6-5 CASSQDRGAEAFF
15 TRBV5-1 CASSLGDRDGDTQYF
15 TRBV30 CAWRNPGTGNEKLFF
13 TRBV7-2 CASRGTSVSEQYF
14 TRBV14 CASSQVQGWETQYF
14 TRBV9 CASSVEGGGNTIYF
14 TRBV6-4 CASSLTGGSVGYTF
12 TRBV6-1 CASSRLITKLFF
15 TRBV9 CASSPGTPNTGELFF
15 TRBV5-1 CASTLGGQTTSEAFF
16 TRBV28 CASSSVTGTGSYEQYF
16 TRBV19 CASSRGLADFTDTQYF
16 TRBV4-3 CASSQGNRGGRETQYF
15 TRBV5-1 CASSLLGSGANVLTF
12 TRBV28 CASTGQLTEAFF
13 TRBV30 CAWRGVLRAEQFF
13 TRBV11-2 CASSLQGYGGYTF
16 TRBV4-3 CASSQEGTGAQGKLFF
12 TRBV27 CASRAAGDTQYF
16 TRBV7-9 CASSLARGKATDTQYF
15 TRBV30 CAWRTPGQLAYEQYF
15 TRBV14 CASSQLLAPNNEQFF
13 TRBV27 CASSPRGRNEQFF
14 TRBV5-1 CASSLTGDGYGYTF
13 TRBV5-1 CASSPGGGNTIYF
12 TRBV18 CASSQTGNEQFF
18 TRBV19 CASSISGQGATSNYGYTF
14 TRBV18 CASSGRDRGFGYTF
15 TRBV30 CAWSTGTSAYNEQFF
15 TRBV9 CASSAGGTSGSEQFF